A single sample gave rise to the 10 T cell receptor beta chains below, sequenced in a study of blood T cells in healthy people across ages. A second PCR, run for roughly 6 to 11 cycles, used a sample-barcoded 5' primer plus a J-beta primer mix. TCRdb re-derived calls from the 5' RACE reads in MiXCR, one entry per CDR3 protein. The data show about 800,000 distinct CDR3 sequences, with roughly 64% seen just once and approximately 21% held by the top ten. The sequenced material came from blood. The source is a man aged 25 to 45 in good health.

This CDR3 is CSAKGVDRGIQPQHF. CDR3 DNA sequence: TGCAGTGCTAAAGGGGTGGACAGGGGGATTCAGCCCCAGCATTTT. The chain joins TRBV20-1 to TRBJ1-5; 10 positions agree with TRBD1. V lost 4 bases to trimming and J lost 6 bases; unmatched junction nucleotides: 9. Germline CDR1 and CDR2: DFQATT and SNEGSKA (reference sequence). The CDR3 has 15 amino acids.

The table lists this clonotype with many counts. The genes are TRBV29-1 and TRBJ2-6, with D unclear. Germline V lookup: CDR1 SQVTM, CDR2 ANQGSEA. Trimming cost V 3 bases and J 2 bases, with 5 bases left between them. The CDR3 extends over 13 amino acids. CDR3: CSVDTPGANVLTF. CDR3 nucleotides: TGCAGCGTTGATACTCCTGGGGCCAACGTCCTGACTTTC.

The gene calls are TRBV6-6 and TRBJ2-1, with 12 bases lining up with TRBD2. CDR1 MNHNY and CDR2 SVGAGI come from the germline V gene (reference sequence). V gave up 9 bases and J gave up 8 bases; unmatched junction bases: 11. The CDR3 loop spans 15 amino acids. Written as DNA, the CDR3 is TGTGCCAGTACCGTCTCTAGCGGGAGGGCCCATGAGCAGTTCTTC. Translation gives CASTVSSGRAHEQFF.

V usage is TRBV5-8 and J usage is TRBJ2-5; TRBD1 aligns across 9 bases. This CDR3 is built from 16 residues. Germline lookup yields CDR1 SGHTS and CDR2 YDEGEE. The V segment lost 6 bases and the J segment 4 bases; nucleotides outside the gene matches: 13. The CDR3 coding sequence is TGTGCCAGCACACCGGGACAGGGTGGCTCCCTAGAGACCCAGTACTTC. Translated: CASTPGQGGSLETQYF.

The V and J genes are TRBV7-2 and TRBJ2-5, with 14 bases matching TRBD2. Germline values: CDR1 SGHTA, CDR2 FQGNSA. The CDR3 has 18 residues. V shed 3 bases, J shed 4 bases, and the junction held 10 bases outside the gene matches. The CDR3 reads CASSFEGVTSGGAETQYF. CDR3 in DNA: TGTGCCAGCAGCTTTGAAGGGGTGACTAGCGGGGGGGCAGAGACCCAGTACTTC.

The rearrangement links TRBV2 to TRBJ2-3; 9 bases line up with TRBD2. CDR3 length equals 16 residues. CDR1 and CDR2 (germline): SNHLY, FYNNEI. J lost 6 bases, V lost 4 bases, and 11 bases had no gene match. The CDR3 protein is CASSGLLAGLSDTQYF. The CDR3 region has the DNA TGTGCCAGCAGTGGATTGCTAGCGGGGTTATCGGATACGCAGTATTTT. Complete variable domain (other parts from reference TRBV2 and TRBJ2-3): EPEVTQTPSHQVTQMGQEVILRCVPISNHLYFYWYRQILGQKVEFLVSFYNNEISEKSEIFDDQFSVERPDGSNFTLKIRSTKLEDSAMYFCASSGLLAGLSDTQYFGPGTRLTVL.

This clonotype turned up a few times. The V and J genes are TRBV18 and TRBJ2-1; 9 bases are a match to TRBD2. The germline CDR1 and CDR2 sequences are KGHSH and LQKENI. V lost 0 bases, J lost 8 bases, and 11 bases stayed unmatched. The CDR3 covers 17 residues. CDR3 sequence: CASSPPERGDHADEQFF. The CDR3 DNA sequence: TGTGCCAGCTCACCACCTGAGCGGGGGGACCATGCCGATGAGCAGTTCTTC.

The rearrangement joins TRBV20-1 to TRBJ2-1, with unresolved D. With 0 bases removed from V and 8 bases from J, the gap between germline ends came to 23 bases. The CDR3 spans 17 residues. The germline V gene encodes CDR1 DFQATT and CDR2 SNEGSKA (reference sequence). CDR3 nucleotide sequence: TGCAGTGCTAGAGATAGTTTAGGTACTACCCTTCGGGATGAGCAGTTCTTC. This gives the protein CSARDSLGTTLRDEQFF.

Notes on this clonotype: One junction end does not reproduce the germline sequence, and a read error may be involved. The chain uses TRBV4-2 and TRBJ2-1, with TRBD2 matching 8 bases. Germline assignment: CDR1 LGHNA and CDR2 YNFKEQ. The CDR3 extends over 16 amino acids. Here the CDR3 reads CASSQDGAGGYNGQFF. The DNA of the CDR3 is TGTGCCAGCAGCCAAGATGGGGCGGGGGGATACAATGGGCAGTTCTTC.

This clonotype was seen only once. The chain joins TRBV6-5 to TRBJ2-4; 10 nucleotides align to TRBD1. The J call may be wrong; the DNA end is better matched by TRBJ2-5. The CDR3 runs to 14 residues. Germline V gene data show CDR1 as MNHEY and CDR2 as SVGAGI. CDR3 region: CASSPGQGYETQYF. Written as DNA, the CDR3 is TGTGCCAGCAGTCCGGGACAGGGGTACGAGACCCAGTACTTC.